This entry is about one T cell receptor (beta chain). This receptor's antigen is unknown. Per-base quality was not reported, and no clone a single base away is much larger than it. This sample is drawn from a study of human T cells and chemical hapten exposure (dated by TCRdb to about 2021). Looking at the study overall: For sensitization, 2% DPC in acetone was applied to a 2 cm by 2 cm area of upper inner arm skin. Throughout the study period of roughly five months, patients also received therapeutic DPC doses to the scalp every week. The patient cohort, mostly female, included alopecia areata with under or over 50% scalp involvement, alopecia totalis and alopecia universalis. Patch tests used Finn chambers with 0.01% DPC on the upper back, scored after 6 days by International Contact Dermatitis Research Group standards. Libraries were combined into a pool for sequencing, and differences in TCR yield between samples came mainly from small differences in library volumes within the pool. In alopecia patients, the study followed how the peripheral blood TCR repertoire changed in vivo over primary and secondary sensitization to diphenylcyclopropenone (DPC), a hapten. Blood was sampled from patients pre-sensitization (week 0) and at 2, 6 and about 24 weeks after DPC sensitization. Roughly 30 alopecia patients provided blood for TCR sequencing at one to four time points (pre-sensitization, 2, 6 and 24 weeks).

Findings and caveats that apply to the study as a whole: Repeated subsampling changed both the strength of the expansion versus patch-test correlation and the threshold at which that correlation became significant. A positive correlation was found between the number of PT1 expanded TCRs and patch test score, with significance reached at thresholds 8, 16 and 32 but not 4. DPC sensitization did not change the number of TCRs with a frequency above 1 in 1000, and there was no evidence of changes in global repertoire structure. All patients had alopecia, a presumed autoimmune disease, so their immune response might differ from that of healthy individuals. Significantly more large CDR3 similarity clusters were formed by expanded TCRs than by pre-sensitization or healthy control sets, consistent with antigen-driven responses.

The sample's time point, from its label and the paper: patch test 1, 2 weeks after DPC sensitization. The treatment or condition label on this specimen signifies: therapeutic diphenylcyclopropenone sensitization with weekly scalp DPC. Blood at each patch-test visit was drawn before the patch test was applied. Patients were considered eligible if aged 18 to 70, diagnosed with alopecia and deemed suitable for DPC therapy, and patients were excluded if pregnant. Unfractionated whole blood was collected in Tempus Blood RNA tubes, and total RNA was extracted from that blood. In the germline V gene, CDR1 corresponds to SNHLY and CDR2 to FYNNEI. CDR3 length: 18 amino acids, cysteine to phenylalanine. Only CDR3 DNA remains: 54 bases, in frame from the first base. Trimming removed 8 bases from V and 7 bases from J; the gene matches leave 20 bases unexplained. Libraries came from RACE. This sample was sequenced with a NextSeq 500. During library preparation, unique molecular identifiers were attached to individual cDNA molecules so that TCRs could be counted in a quantitative, reproducible way. From each blood RNA sample, both TCR alpha and TCR beta chains were sequenced. In the source study's methods: Samples had a median of about 96,000 TCRs, with a range from roughly 20,000 to 700,000. V, J and CDR3 annotation of the TCR reads was carried out using the Decombinator software suite. For PS versus PT1 abundance plots, all samples were subsampled to the same number of TCRs (28,000). TCRs were defined as expanded if absent before sensitization and observed at least eight times at the 2-week time point. The public sequencing data were trimmed at Q25 with fastp and processed into clonotypes with MiXCR by TCRdb, which kept only in-frame beta chains. Identical CDR3 proteins give one entry, which carries the most common genes and DNA. The V and J calls reflect TCRdb's pipeline rather than the authors' work. The sample table records some 170,000 distinct CDR3 sequences; about a fifth of these occur just once. Of the sample, about 7% is held by the ten largest clones.

This receptor was taken from a woman in her forties or fifties with alopecia areata. Some clones in this sample may be carry-over from other donors' samples. The V gene is TRBV2 and the J gene is TRBJ2-2, with 9 bases in between that match TRBD2. The source was whole blood, collected in connection with sensitization to the hapten diphenylcyclopropenone (DPC). The nucleotides read TGTGCCAGCCGACGCCTTTTCTCGGCTAGCGGGAAACACGGGGAGCTGTTTTTT. Its amino acids are CASRRLFSASGKHGELFF. Beyond the CDR3, the reference TRBV2 and TRBJ2-2 genes provide the residues; the full variable domain reads: EPEVTQTPSHQVTQMGQEVILRCVPISNHLYFYWYRQILGQKVEFLVSFYNNEISEKSEIFDDQFSVERPDGSNFTLKIRSTKLEDSAMYFCASRRLFSASGKHGELFFGEGSRLTVL.